The entry below gives a single T cell receptor (beta chain) sequence along with its context. Its recognized antigen is unknown. Base qualities are not recorded, but no much larger clone differs from it by a single base. The data were obtained in a study of T-cell memory formation after mild COVID-19 (dated by TCRdb to about 2021). For the wider study: TCR sequence clusters from the two donors were found to be largely donor specific. Longitudinal TCRalpha and TCRbeta repertoire sequencing tracked T-cell clones expanding and contracting after mild COVID-19 in a couple of donors. The cohort was made up of two young adult volunteers, one female and one male, who were previously healthy.

Sequenced using an Illumina NovaSeq 6000. Using 5'RACE with constant-segment primers, TCRalpha and TCRbeta cDNA libraries were constructed, with sample barcodes and unique molecular identifiers added in the process. Trizol reagent was used to extract RNA from every sample. Library amplification was performed in two PCR steps, and a second sample barcode and Illumina TruSeq adapters were introduced in the second step. The libraries were sequenced on an Illumina NovaSeq using 2 x 150 bp paired-end reads. As for the authors' bioinformatics: Demultiplexing of reads and collapsing into UMI-guided consensus sequences were performed with migec v1.2.7. Using mixcr v2.1.11, UMI consensuses were aligned to TRA and TRB V and J templates and then assembled into clonotypes. A clonotype was counted as expanded or contracted only when both edgeR and NoisET called the clonotype significant, with the noise models trained on biological replicates. edgeR calls used a false discovery rate-adjusted p below 0.01 and a log2 fold-change threshold of 1. As an exploratory analysis of dynamics, max-normalized trajectories of the 1000 most abundant clonotypes were examined with PCA combined with hierarchical clustering. The CD4 or CD8 phenotype of responding clones was assigned using the separately sequenced CD4+ and CD8+ repertoires. In TCRdb, the public reads were trimmed at Q25 with fastp and aligned with MiXCR, with productive beta chains retained. Each record represents a unique CDR3 protein, reported with the most common genes and DNA among its rows. None of the V and J calls come from the authors' own analysis; TCRdb made them. The sample contains 350,000 to 500,000 distinct CDR3 sequences, around 17% of them found a single time. The top ten constitute 20% to 25% of the sample.

Ficoll-Paque density gradient centrifugation was used to isolate PBMCs. The CDR3 contains 13 residues, cysteine and phenylalanine counted. Of the read, only the CDR3 DNA is kept; its 39 bases are in frame from base 1. Trimming takes 4 bases from V and 4 bases from J, and the germline ends sit 9 bases apart. From a lookup of the germline V gene, CDR1 and CDR2 are SGHTA and FQGTGA. Study-wide conclusions, independent of this receptor: Some responding clones were detected in pre-infection memory, suggesting pre-existing cross-reactive memory T cells joined the SARS-CoV-2 response. Contracting CD4+ clones were located mainly in the CM and EM memory subsets, whereas CD8+ clones were found to be enriched in EMRA. SARS-CoV-2 specificity was not confirmed for the second-wave clones peaking on day 37. Clones contracting from day 15 to 85 had balanced CD4/CD8 phenotypes, while a second wave expanding from day 15 to 37 was biased towards CD4+. Only two mild cases were covered in the study, and larger cohorts including severe cases with pre-infection samples were considered necessary.

This receptor was identified in a man younger than 35 who had mild COVID-19 (a few samples of this study predate the infection). The sample titles of this study are shuffled in the database, so cell type and time point are left out; the donor was told from shared clones. The sequencing input was PBMCs or a T cell subset sorted from them (not recorded which). The chain couples TRBV7-3 to TRBJ2-3; TRBD1 is a possible D gene, resting on 5 matching bases. Read as DNA, the sequence is TGTGCCAGCAGCTCGGTAGGGGCAGATACGCAGTATTTT. It codes for CASSSVGADTQYF.